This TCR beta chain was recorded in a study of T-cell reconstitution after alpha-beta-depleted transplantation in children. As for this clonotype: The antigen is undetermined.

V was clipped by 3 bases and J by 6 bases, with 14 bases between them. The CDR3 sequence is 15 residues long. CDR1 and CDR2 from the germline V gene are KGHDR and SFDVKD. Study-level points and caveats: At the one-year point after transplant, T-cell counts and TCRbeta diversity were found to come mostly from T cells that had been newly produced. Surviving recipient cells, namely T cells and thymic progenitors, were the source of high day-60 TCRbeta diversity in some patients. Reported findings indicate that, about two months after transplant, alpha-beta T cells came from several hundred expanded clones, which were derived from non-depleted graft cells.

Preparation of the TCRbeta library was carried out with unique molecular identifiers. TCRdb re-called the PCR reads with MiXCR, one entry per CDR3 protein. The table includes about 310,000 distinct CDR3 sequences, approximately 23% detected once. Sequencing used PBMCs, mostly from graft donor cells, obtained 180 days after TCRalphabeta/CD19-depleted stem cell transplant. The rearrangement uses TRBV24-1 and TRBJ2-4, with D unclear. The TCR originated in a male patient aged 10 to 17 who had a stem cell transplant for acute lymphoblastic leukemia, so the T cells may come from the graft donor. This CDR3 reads CATSDPTGPSNIQYF. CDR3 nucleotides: TGTGCCACCAGTGATCCGACCGGGCCTTCAAACATTCAGTACTTC.